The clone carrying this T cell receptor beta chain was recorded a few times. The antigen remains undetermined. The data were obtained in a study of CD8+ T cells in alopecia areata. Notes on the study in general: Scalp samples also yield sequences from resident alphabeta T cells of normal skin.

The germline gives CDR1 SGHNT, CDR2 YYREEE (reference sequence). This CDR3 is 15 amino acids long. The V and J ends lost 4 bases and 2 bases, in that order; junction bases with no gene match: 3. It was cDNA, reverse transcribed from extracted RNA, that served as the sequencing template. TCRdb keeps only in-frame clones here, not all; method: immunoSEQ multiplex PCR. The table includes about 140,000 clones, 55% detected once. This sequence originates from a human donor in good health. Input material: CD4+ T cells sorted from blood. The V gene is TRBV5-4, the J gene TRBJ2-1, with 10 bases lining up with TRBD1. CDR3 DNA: TGTGCCAGCAGCGTGGACAGGGGGGCCTACAATGAGCAGTTCTTC. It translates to CASSVDRGAYNEQFF.